The 21 T cell receptor beta chains below were found in one sample sequenced in a study of radiation and T cells in renal cell carcinoma. Time point reported: baseline pretreatment blood. Regarding treatment: 15 Gy SBRT to primary tumor, nephrectomy 4 weeks later. Sequenced by immunoSEQ multiplex PCR; TCRdb stores in-frame clones only, minus some. The data contain over 85,000 clones, 70% to 85% of them seen just once; the ten biggest clones take up 5% to 8%. The source was blood, collected from a patient whose treatment included radiotherapy and nephrectomy. The receptor set was obtained from a man in his sixties with renal cell carcinoma.

The chain links TRBV30 to TRBJ2-2; no reliable D call. The CDR3 length is 14 residues. Trimming pared 3 bases from V and 1 base from J, leaving 9 bases between. The germline V gene has CDR1 GTSNPN and CDR2 SVGIG (reference sequence). The CDR3 loop is CAWSYILNTGELFF. CDR3 bases: TGTGCCTGGAGCTATATACTGAACACCGGGGAGCTGTTTTTT.

The gene calls are TRBV5-5 and TRBJ2-7; possibly TRBD1 for D (6 bases). CDR1 and CDR2 from the germline V gene are SGHKS and YYEKEE (reference sequence). The CDR3 sequence is 16 residues long. Deletions cut 0 bases from V and 7 bases from J, with 20 bases between. Here the CDR3 reads CASSLAIGQLSIEQYF. CDR3 coding DNA: TGTGCCAGCAGCTTGGCCATCGGACAGCTATCTATTGAGCAGTACTTC.

This clone was counted once. The chain links TRBV18 to TRBJ2-2; tentatively, D is TRBD2 (6 bases). V was pared by 1 base and J by 5 bases, with 8 bases between. CDR3 length: 14 residues. Germline assignment: CDR1 KGHSH and CDR2 LQKENI. CDR3 DNA sequence: TGTGCCAGCTCACCACGGGGGGATACCGGGGAGCTGTTTTTT. This codes for CASSPRGDTGELFF. The variable domain in full, with the rest retrieved from reference TRBV18 and TRBJ2-2, is NAGVMQNPRHLVRRRGQEARLRCSPMKGHSHVYWYRQLPEEGLKFMVYLQKENIIDESGMPKERFSAEFPKEGPSILRIQQVVRGDSAAYFCASSPRGDTGELFFGEGSRLTVL.

The rearrangement joins TRBV4-2 to TRBJ1-5; 7 bases fit TRBD1. Germline assignment: CDR1 LGHNA and CDR2 YNFKEQ. This CDR3 is built from 14 residues. The junction had 2 bases not matched to a gene; V was cut back by 0 bases and J by 6 bases. The CDR3 loop reads CASSQEQGSQPQHF. As DNA, the CDR3 is TGTGCCAGCAGCCAAGAACAGGGGAGTCAGCCCCAGCATTTT.

The rearrangement links TRBV7-6 to TRBJ2-6; D is unclear. This CDR3 has 17 residues. Germline lookup yields CDR1 SGHVS and CDR2 FNYEAQ. Trimming left V 1 base short and J 4 bases short, with 14 bases between. For the CDR3, the DNA is TGTGCCAGCAGCTTAGTAGACACCCTAACCGGGGCCAACGTCCTGACTTTC. Amino acid sequence: CASSLVDTLTGANVLTF.

The gene calls are TRBV19 and TRBJ2-5, with 13 bases fitting TRBD2. The V segment lost 6 bases and the J segment 1 base; nucleotides outside the gene matches: 5. The germline V gene encodes CDR1 LNHDA and CDR2 SQIVND (reference sequence). The CDR3 is made up of 16 amino acids. CDR3 protein: CASSPTSGRSQETQYF. The CDR3 DNA reads as TGTGCCAGTAGCCCGACTAGCGGGAGGTCCCAAGAGACCCAGTACTTC.

This clone has a single count. The V gene is TRBV7-8, the J gene TRBJ2-3; TRBD1 agrees at 10 bases. V shed 6 bases, J shed 2 bases, and the junction held 5 bases outside the gene matches. Germline V CDR1 and CDR2: SGHVS, FQNEAQ. The length of the CDR3 is 15 residues. This CDR3 is CASRRTGGNTDTQYF. As DNA, the CDR3 is TGTGCCAGCAGACGGACAGGGGGAAACACAGATACGCAGTATTTT.

The V call is TRBV10-2, the J call TRBJ1-5; D remains unclear. Trimming stripped 2 bases from V and 1 base from J, with 15 bases between. This CDR3 spans 17 amino acids. The germline V gene has CDR1 WSHSY and CDR2 SAAADI. This CDR3 reads CASSEGSRVASNQPQHF. In nucleotides, the CDR3 is TGCGCCAGCAGTGAGGGTTCGAGGGTGGCGAGCAATCAGCCCCAGCATTTT.

This clone has a handful of counts. The gene calls are TRBV6-1 and TRBJ2-7; 8 nucleotides align to TRBD1. This CDR3 has 14 amino acids. The V gene's germline CDR1 is MNHNS and CDR2 SASEGT. V lost 3 bases to trimming and J lost 4 bases; unmatched junction nucleotides: 5. CDR3 region: CASSEWTGPYEQYF. The DNA of the CDR3 is TGTGCCAGCAGTGAGTGGACAGGGCCTTACGAGCAGTACTTC.

The V and J genes are TRBV27 and TRBJ2-3; tentatively, D is TRBD2 (6 bases). Germline loops: CDR1 MNHEY, CDR2 SMNVEV (reference sequence). The CDR3 spans 16 residues. Trimming shortened V by 4 bases and J by 0 bases, and 14 bases separated the two germline ends. CDR3 DNA sequence: TGTGCCAGCAGTTCCCCCCACAGCGGGAGCACAGATACGCAGTATTTT. Translating gives CASSSPHSGSTDTQYF.

The chain combines TRBV21-1 with TRBJ2-7; the D call in the table, TRBD2, was not verified against the DNA. TRBV21-1 is labeled a pseudogene. This CDR3 is built from 15 residues. In DNA, the CDR3 is TGTGCCAGCAGCATCCGGGACTGCAAACCCTACGAGCAGTACTTC. Protein product: CASSIRDCKPYEQYF.

This chain joins TRBV19 and TRBJ2-3; no clear D gene. With 4 bases removed from V and 2 bases from J, the gap between germline ends came to 10 bases. Germline values: CDR1 LNHDA, CDR2 SQIVND (reference sequence). This CDR3 has 14 residues. CDR3 in amino acids: CASSKARLTDTQYF. Here the CDR3 DNA reads TGTGCCAGTAGTAAGGCGAGGCTCACAGATACGCAGTATTTT.

V gene TRBV6-5 combines with J gene TRBJ1-2; D is perhaps TRBD1 (6 bases). Trimming left V 2 bases short and J 1 base short, with 14 bases between. This CDR3 is built from 16 residues. Germline CDR1 is MNHEY and CDR2 is SVGAGI. The chain's CDR3 is CASSYASGAGNYGYTF. The CDR3 DNA reads as TGTGCCAGCAGTTACGCGTCGGGGGCGGGTAACTATGGCTACACCTTC.

This clone was detected only a few times. V and J are TRBV5-1 and TRBJ2-3, with 9 bases that match TRBD1. Unmatched junction bases numbered 3, after V lost 1 base and J lost 3 bases. The CDR3 extends over 15 amino acids. The germline V gene encodes CDR1 SGHRS and CDR2 YFSETQ. The DNA of the CDR3 is TGCGCCAGCAGCTTGTCCGGGACAGGGACAGATACGCAGTATTTT. Amino acid sequence: CASSLSGTGTDTQYF.

This chain joins TRBV15 and TRBJ1-2, with D unresolved. The ends were cut back, 2 bases at V and 4 bases at J, with 17 bases in the middle. Germline CDR1 LNHNV, CDR2 YYDKDF (reference sequence). This CDR3 comprises 16 residues. CDR3 sequence: CATSRQRYGVGYGYTF. The CDR3 nucleotides read TGTGCCACCAGCAGACAGAGGTACGGGGTTGGCTATGGCTACACCTTC.

This clone appeared a single time. V usage is TRBV7-8 and J usage is TRBJ2-7; 10 bases line up with TRBD1. Germline CDR1 reads SGHVS; CDR2 reads FQNEAQ. This CDR3 comprises 16 residues. Trimming cost V 2 bases and J 2 bases; bases outside gene matches: 6. CDR3 nucleotides: TGTGCCAGCAGCTTAACATCCGGGACAGGGGCCTACGAGCAGTACTTC. Its translation: CASSLTSGTGAYEQYF.

This clone was counted a single time. The chain has TRBV29-1 and TRBJ2-1; 10 bases are shared with TRBD1. This CDR3 has 12 residues. In germline, CDR1 is SQVTM, CDR2 ANQGSEA. V gave up 7 bases and J gave up 8 bases; unmatched junction bases: 5. The CDR3, as DNA: TGCAGCGCCAAGACAGGGGGCTATGAGCAGTTCTTC. It translates to CSAKTGGYEQFF.

The chain joins TRBV7-2 to TRBJ2-3; D gene ambiguous. The V and J ends lost 4 bases and 7 bases respectively, with 6 bases between them. The CDR3 extends over 11 amino acids. Germline CDR1 reads SGHTA; CDR2 reads FQGNSA. CDR3 sequence (DNA): TGTGCCAGCAGCTCAGGTCATACGCAGTATTTT. Amino acids: CASSSGHTQYF. Full variable domain (remainder filled in from reference TRBV7-2 and TRBJ2-3): GAGVSQSPSNKVTEKGKDVELRCDPISGHTALYWYRQSLGQGLEFLIYFQGNSAPDKSGLPSDRFSAERTGGSVSTLTIQRTQQEDSAVYLCASSSGHTQYFGPGTRLTVL.

This clone was detected only a few times. The CDR3 is CSVAGQSAYEQYF. The CDR3 DNA is TGCAGCGTTGCCGGGCAGTCGGCCTACGAGCAGTACTTC. The J gene is TRBJ2-7, the V gene TRBV29-1; D is unresolved. CDR3 length: 13 residues. The V gene lost 4 bases and the J gene lost 2 bases, with 12 bases spanning the gap. CDR1 and CDR2 from the germline V gene are SQVTM and ANQGSEA.

This clone has only a few counts. The V call is TRBV14, the J call TRBJ1-3; D is uncertain. The germline V gene encodes CDR1 SGHDN and CDR2 FVKESK. V shed 4 bases and J shed 2 bases, with 12 bases lying between them. This CDR3 spans 15 amino acids. The CDR3 region has the DNA TGTGCCAGCAGCCTACTAGCCGCCCCTGGAAACACCATATATTTT. Its translation is CASSLLAAPGNTIYF.

The chain recombines TRBV19 with TRBJ2-3; TRBD2 aligns across 11 bases. The germline V gene has CDR1 LNHDA and CDR2 SQIVND (reference sequence). V shed 6 bases, J shed 2 bases, and the junction held 4 bases outside the gene matches. There are 15 residues in the CDR3. The CDR3 spells CASRLAGEVTDTQYF. In DNA form, the CDR3 reads TGTGCCAGTAGACTAGCGGGAGAAGTCACAGATACGCAGTATTTT.